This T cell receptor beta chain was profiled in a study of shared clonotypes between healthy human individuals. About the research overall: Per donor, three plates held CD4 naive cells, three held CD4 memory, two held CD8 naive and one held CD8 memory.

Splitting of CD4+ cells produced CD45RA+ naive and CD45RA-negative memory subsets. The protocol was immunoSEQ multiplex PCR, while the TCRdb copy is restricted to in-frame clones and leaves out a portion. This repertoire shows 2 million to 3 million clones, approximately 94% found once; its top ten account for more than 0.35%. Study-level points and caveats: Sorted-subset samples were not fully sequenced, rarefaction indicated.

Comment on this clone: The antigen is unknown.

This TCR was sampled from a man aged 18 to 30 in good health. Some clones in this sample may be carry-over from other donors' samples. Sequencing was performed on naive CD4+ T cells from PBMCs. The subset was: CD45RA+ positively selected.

The CDR3 here is CASSLWGIGYEQYF. The CDR3 DNA follows: TGTGCCAGCAGTTTATGGGGTATTGGCTACGAGCAGTACTTC. This sequence joins TRBV28 and TRBJ2-7, with unresolved D. V lost 0 bases and J 3 bases, leaving 9 bases between the germline ends. The CDR3 is 14 amino acids. The germline gives CDR1 MDHEN, CDR2 SYDVKM. The entire variable domain, with the rest obtained from reference TRBV28 and TRBJ2-7, is as follows: DVKVTQSSRYLVKRTGEKVFLECVQDMDHENMFWYRQDPGLGLRLIYFSYDVKMKEKGDIPEGYSVSREKKERFSLILESASTNQTSMYLCASSLWGIGYEQYFGPGTRLTVT.